This T cell receptor beta chain was identified during a study of cytomegalovirus exposure and HLA in healthy donors. Study observations and caveats: Later analysis found that TCR beta chains associated with HLA were more clonally expanded than other, equally common chains. Analyzed later, association rates of TCRs varied across HLA loci, with DRB1 most and HLA-C fewest. Of the V segments, some could not be distinguished, including TRBV6-2 and TRBV6-3, and were excluded.

With regard to this clone: The antigen is unknown.

The CDR3 extends over 13 amino acids. CDR1 and CDR2 from the germline V gene are SGDLS and YYNGEE. Trimming took off 1 base at V and 7 bases at J, with 11 bases between the two ends. This PCR relied on a set of 60 Vbeta primers and 13 Jbeta primers. Assay used: immunoSEQ multiplex PCR; TCRdb lists only in-frame clones, some missing. The sample records approximately 140,000 clones, 60% to 85% being singletons. The chain is built from TRBV9 and TRBJ1-2; no clear D. The sequencing input was PBMCs. The sequence was collected from a man aged 40-55 years in good health and CMV-seropositive. This chain's CDR3 is CASSVSVSGGYTF. The CDR3 region has the DNA TGTGCCAGCAGCGTATCGGTGAGCGGTGGCTACACCTTC.